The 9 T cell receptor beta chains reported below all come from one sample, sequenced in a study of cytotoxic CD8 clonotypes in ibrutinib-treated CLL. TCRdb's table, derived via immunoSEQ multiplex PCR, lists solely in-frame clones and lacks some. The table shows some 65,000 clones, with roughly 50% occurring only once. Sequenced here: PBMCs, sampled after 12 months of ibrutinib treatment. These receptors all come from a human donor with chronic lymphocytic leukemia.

The CDR3 DNA reads as TGTGCCAGCAGATCAACCGGGACTATGAAAGAGACCCAGTACTTC. Protein: CASRSTGTMKETQYF. The rearrangement links TRBV7-9 to TRBJ2-5, with TRBD2 matching 7 bases. V dropped 6 bases and J dropped 3; count of bases not matched to a gene: 10. The CDR3 runs to 15 residues. From germline, CDR1 is SEHNR and CDR2 FQNEAQ (reference sequence).

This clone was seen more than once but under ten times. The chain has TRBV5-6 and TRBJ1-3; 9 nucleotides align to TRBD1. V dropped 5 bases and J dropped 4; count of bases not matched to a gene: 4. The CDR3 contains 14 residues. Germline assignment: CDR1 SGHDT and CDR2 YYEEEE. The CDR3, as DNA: TGTGCCAGCAGGCCCACAGGGGGCGGAAACACCATATATTTT. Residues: CASRPTGGGNTIYF.

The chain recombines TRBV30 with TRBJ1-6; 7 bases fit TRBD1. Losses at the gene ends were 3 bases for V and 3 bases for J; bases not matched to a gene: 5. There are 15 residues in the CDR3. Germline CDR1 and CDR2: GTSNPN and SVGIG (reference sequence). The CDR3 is CAWRGRDSYNSPLHF. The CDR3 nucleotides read TGTGCCTGGAGGGGCAGGGACAGCTATAATTCACCCCTCCACTTT.

The CDR3 protein is CASSLTSGKSYNEQFF. The CDR3, as DNA: TGTGCCAGCAGTCTAACTAGCGGAAAATCCTACAATGAGCAGTTCTTC. The chain is built from TRBV27 and TRBJ2-1; 8 bases match TRBD2. The CDR3 consists of 16 residues. Germline V gene lookup returns CDR1 MNHEY and CDR2 SMNVEV (reference sequence). V lost 5 bases and J lost 1; bases outside the gene matches: 7.

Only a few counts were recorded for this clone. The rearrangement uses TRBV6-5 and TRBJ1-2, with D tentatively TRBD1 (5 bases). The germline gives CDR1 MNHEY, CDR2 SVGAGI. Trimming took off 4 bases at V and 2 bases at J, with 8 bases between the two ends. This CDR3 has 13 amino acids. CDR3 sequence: CASSWTQNYGYTF. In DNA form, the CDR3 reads TGTGCCAGCAGTTGGACACAGAACTATGGCTACACCTTC.

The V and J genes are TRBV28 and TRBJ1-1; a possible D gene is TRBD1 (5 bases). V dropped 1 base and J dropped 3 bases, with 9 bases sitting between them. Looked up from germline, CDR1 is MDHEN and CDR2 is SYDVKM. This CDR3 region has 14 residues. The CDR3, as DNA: TGTGCCAGCAGTTTATCAGGGAAGGACACTGAAGCTTTCTTT. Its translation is CASSLSGKDTEAFF.

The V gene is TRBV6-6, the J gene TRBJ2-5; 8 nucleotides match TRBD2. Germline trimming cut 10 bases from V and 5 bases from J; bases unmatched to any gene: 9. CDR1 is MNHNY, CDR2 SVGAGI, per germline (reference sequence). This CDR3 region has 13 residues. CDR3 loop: CATLSGSSETQYF. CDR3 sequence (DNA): TGTGCCACCTTAAGCGGGAGCTCGGAGACCCAGTACTTC.

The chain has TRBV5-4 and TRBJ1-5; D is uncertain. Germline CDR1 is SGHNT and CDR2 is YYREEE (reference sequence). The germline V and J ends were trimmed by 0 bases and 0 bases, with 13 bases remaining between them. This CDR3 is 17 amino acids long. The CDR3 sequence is CASSLDSEEYSNQPQHF. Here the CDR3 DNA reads TGTGCCAGCAGCTTGGACAGCGAAGAATATAGCAATCAGCCCCAGCATTTT.

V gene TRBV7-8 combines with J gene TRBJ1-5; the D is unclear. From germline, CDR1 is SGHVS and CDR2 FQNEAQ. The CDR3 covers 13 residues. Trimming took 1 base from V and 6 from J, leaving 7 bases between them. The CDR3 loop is CASSLVDIQPQHF. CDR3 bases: TGTGCCAGCAGCTTAGTCGACATTCAGCCCCAGCATTTT.